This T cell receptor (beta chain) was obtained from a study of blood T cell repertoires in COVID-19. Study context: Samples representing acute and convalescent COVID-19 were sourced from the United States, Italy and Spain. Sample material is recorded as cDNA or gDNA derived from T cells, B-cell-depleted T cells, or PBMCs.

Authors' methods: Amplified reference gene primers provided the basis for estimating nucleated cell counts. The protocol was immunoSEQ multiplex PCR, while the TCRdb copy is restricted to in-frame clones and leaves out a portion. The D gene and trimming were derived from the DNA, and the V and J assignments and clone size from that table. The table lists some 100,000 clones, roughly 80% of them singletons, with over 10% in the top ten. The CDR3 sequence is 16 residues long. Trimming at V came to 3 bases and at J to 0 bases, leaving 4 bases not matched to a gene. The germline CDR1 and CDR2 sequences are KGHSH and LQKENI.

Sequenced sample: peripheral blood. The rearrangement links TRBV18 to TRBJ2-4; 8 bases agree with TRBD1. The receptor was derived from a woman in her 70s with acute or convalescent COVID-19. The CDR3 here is CASSPRQGLAKNIQYF. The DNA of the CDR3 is TGTGCCAGCTCACCGAGACAGGGGTTAGCCAAAAACATTCAGTACTTC.